This T cell receptor (beta chain) stems from a study of blood T cell repertoires in COVID-19. The CDR3 is 14 amino acids. Germline V gene data show CDR1 as MNHEY and CDR2 as SVGAGI. About this clone itself: Sequence at one end of the junction differs from germline and may be a read error.

Profiling relied on immunoSEQ multiplex PCR, and the TCRdb table lists in-frame clones only, not all of them. Among about 150,000 clones listed, around 89% were seen once. This receptor was taken from a man younger than 30 with COVID-19, enrolled during active disease. The chain is built from TRBV6-5 and TRBJ1-4; D remains unclear. Material for sequencing was peripheral blood. CDR3: CASSYEGISEKLLF. The CDR3 nucleotides read TGTGCCAGCAGTTATGAGGGTATTAGTGAAAAACTGCTTTTT.